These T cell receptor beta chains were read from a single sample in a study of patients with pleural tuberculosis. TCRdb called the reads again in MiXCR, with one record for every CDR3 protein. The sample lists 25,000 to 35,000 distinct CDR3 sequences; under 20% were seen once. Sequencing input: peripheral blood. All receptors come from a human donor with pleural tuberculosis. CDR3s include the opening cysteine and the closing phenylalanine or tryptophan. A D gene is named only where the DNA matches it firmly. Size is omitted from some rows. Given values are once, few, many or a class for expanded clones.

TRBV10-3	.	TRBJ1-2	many	CAISEQANYGYTF	TGTGCCATCAGTGAACAAGCTAACTATGGCTACACCTTC
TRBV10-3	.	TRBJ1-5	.	CAIGESTVTVPQHF	TGTGCCATCGGTGAGTCGACCGTTACGGTACCCCAGCATTTT
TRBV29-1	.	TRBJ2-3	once	CSVGGADERTDTQYF	TGCAGCGTTGGGGGGGCAGATGAACGCACTGATACGCAGTATTTT
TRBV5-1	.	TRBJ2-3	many	CASSLGARASTDTQYF	TGCGCCAGCAGCTTGGGTGCGCGAGCAAGCACAGATACGCAGTATTTT
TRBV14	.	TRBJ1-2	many	CASSQSGRRTAYGYTF	TGTGCCAGCAGCCAAAGTGGCCGGAGGACCGCCTATGGCTACACCTTC
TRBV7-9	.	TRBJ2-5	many	CALRRIQYQETQYF	TGTGCCCTAAGGAGGATTCAGTACCAAGAGACCCAGTACTTC
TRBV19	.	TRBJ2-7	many	CASTLRLGTASYEQYF	TGTGCCAGTACCCTTCGACTCGGGACCGCGTCCTACGAGCAGTACTTC
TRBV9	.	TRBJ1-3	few	CASSVGPAVSGNTIYF	TGTGCCAGCAGCGTAGGTCCGGCGGTCTCTGGAAACACCATATATTTT
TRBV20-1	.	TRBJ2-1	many	CSASDGFYNEQFF	TGCAGTGCTAGTGATGGGTTCTACAATGAGCAGTTCTTC
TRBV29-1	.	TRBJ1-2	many	CSVEAGDYGYTF	TGCAGCGTTGAGGCGGGGGACTATGGCTACACCTTC
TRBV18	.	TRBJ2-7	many	CASSPNPVPASYEQYF	TGTGCCAGCTCACCTAACCCAGTACCAGCCTCCTACGAGCAGTACTTC
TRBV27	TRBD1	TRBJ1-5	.	CACGYTGVGNQPQHF	TGTGCCTGCGGATATACAGGGGTTGGCAATCAGCCCCAGCATTTT
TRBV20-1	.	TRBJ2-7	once	CSARKGSYAQYF	TGCAGTGCTAGAAAGGGAAGCTACGCGCAGTACTTC
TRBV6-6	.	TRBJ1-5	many	CASSYSNPTGIRQPQHF	TGTGCCAGCAGTTACTCGAATCCTACAGGGATCCGTCAGCCCCAGCATTTT
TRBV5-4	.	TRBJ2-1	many	CASSSGSYNEQFF	TGTGCCAGCAGCTCGGGCTCCTACAATGAGCAGTTCTTC
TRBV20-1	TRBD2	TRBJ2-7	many	CSARALAGVSEQYF	TGCAGTGCTAGAGCACTAGCGGGGGTCTCAGAGCAGTACTTC
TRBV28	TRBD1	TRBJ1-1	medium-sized	CASSPDRGNTEAFF	TGTGCCAGCAGTCCCGACAGGGGGAACACTGAAGCTTTCTTT
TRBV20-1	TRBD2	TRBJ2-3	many	CSAYSGMVTDTQYF	TGCAGTGCTTATAGCGGGATGGTCACAGATACGCAGTATTTT
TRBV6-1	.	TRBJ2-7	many	CASSYGPKQYF	TGTGCCAGCAGTTATGGGCCAAAGCAGTACTTC
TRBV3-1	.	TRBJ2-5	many	CASSQNSDNQETQYF	TGTGCCAGCAGCCAAAACTCAGACAATCAAGAGACCCAGTACTTC
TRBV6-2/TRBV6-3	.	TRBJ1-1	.	CASSARRFAFF	TGTGCCAGCAGTGCAAGACGATTCGCTTTCTTT
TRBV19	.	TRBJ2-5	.	CSSMSAAQETQYF	TGTTCCAGTATGTCTGCAGCCCAAGAGACCCAGTACTTC
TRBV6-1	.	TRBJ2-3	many	CASSERGLPPDTQYF	TGTGCCAGCAGTGAGAGAGGACTACCCCCAGATACGCAGTATTTT
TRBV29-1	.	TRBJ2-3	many	CSVDLASTDTQYF	TGCAGCGTTGACCTAGCGAGCACAGATACGCAGTATTTT
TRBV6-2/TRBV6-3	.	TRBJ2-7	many	CASIQARGGNYEQYF	TGTGCCAGCATCCAAGCCAGGGGAGGAAACTACGAGCAGTACTTC
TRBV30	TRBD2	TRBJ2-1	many	CAWSIAGVLNEQFF	TGTGCCTGGAGTATAGCGGGGGTCTTGAATGAGCAGTTCTTC
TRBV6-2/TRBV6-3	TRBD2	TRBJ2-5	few	CASSYWLGTSEQETQYF	TGTGCCAGCAGTTATTGGTTGGGGACTAGCGAACAAGAGACCCAGTACTTC
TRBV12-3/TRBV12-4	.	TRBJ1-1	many	CASSLSQRNTEAFF	TGTGCCAGCAGTTTGTCACAGCGGAACACTGAAGCTTTCTTT
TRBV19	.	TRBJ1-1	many	CASSISGITEAFF	TGTGCCAGTAGTATATCAGGGATTACTGAAGCTTTCTTT
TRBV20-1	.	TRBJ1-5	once	CSARVYSLSNNNQPQHF	TGCAGTGCTAGAGTGTACAGCCTTAGCAATAACAATCAGCCCCAGCATTTT
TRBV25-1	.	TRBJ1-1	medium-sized	CASSERADFTEAFF	TGTGCCAGCAGTGAAAGGGCAGATTTTACTGAAGCTTTCTTT
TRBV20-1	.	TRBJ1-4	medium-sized	CSARDTHEKLFF	TGCAGTGCTAGAGATACCCATGAAAAACTGTTTTTT
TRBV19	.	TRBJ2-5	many	CASSIAPGERETQYF	TGTGCCAGTAGTATAGCCCCGGGAGAACGAGAGACCCAGTACTTC
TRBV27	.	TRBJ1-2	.	CASSPRRGPMYGYTF	TGTGCCAGCAGTCCCCGTAGGGGACCGATGTATGGCTACACCTTC
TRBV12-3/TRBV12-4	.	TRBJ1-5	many	CASRGRQGRQPQHF	TGTGCCAGCAGGGGTCGGCAGGGTCGTCAGCCCCAGCATTTT
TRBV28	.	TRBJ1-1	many	CASGPQHDMTAFF	TGTGCCAGCGGGCCCCAACATGATATGACAGCTTTCTTT
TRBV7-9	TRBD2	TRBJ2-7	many	CASSSRLAPYEQYF	TGTGCCAGCAGCTCCCGACTAGCTCCTTACGAGCAGTACTTC
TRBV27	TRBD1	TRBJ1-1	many	CASRTGTNTEAFF	TGTGCCAGCAGGACAGGGACGAACACTGAAGCTTTCTTT
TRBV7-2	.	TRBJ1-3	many	CASSPPLENTIYF	TGTGCCAGCAGCCCCCCTCTCGAAAACACCATATATTTT
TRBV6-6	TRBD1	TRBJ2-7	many	CASSYTRTGVHEQYF	TGTGCCAGCAGTTACACCCGGACAGGGGTCCACGAGCAGTACTTC
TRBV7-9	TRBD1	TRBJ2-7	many	CASSLGGTGDEQYF	TGTGCCAGCAGCTTAGGGGGGACAGGAGACGAGCAGTACTTC
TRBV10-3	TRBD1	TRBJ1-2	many	CAISESRDSYGYTF	TGTGCCATCAGTGAGTCCAGGGACAGCTATGGCTACACCTTC
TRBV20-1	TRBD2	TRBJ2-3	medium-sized	CSAPALGLAGLDTQYF	TGCAGTGCCCCCGCTTTAGGCCTAGCGGGTTTAGATACGCAGTATTTT
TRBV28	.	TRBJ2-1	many	CASSFGLNNEQFF	TGTGCCAGCAGTTTTGGTCTAAACAATGAGCAGTTCTTC
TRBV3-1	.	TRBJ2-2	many	CASSPNRVTGELFF	TGTGCCAGCAGCCCAAACAGGGTTACCGGGGAGCTGTTTTTT
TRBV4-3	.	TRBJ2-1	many	CASSQELSRRGGSYNEQFF	TGCGCCAGCAGCCAAGAACTTTCCAGGAGGGGGGGTTCCTACAATGAGCAGTTCTTC
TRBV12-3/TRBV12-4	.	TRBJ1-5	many	CASSLQTGQPQHF	TGTGCCAGCAGTTTACAGACGGGTCAGCCCCAGCATTTT
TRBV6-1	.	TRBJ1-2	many	CASSYGPGGGYTF	TGTGCCAGCAGCTATGGGCCTGGAGGTGGCTACACCTTC
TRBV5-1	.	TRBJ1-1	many	CASSLGVQNTEAFF	TGCGCCAGCAGCTTAGGGGTTCAGAACACTGAAGCTTTCTTT
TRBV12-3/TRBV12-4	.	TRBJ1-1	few	CASSGPTPGPLNTEAFF	TGTGCCAGCAGTGGCCCGACACCGGGACCCCTGAACACTGAAGCTTTCTTT
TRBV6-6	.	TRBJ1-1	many	CASSYAGGARATEAFF	TGTGCCAGCAGTTACGCTGGCGGGGCGCGGGCGACTGAAGCTTTCTTT
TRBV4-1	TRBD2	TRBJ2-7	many	CASSPDLAGDEQYF	TGCGCCAGCAGCCCAGATCTAGCGGGAGACGAGCAGTACTTC
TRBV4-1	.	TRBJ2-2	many	CASSHNTGELFF	TGCGCCAGCAGCCACAACACCGGGGAGCTGTTTTTT
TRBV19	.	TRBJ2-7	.	CASTVRPGGQYEQYF	TGTGCCAGTACCGTCCGTCCGGGGGGCCAGTACGAGCAGTACTTC
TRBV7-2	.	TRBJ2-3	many	CASSLTGMGTDTQYF	TGTGCCAGCAGCCTCACAGGGATGGGCACAGATACGCAGTATTTT
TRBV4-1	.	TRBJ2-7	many	CASSFSESYEQYF	TGCGCCAGCAGCTTCAGCGAGAGCTACGAGCAGTACTTC
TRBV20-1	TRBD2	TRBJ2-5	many	CSAPSGGLMETQYF	TGCAGTGCCCCAAGCGGGGGCCTCATGGAGACCCAGTACTTC
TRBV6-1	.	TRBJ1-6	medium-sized	CASSEYGVPLHF	TGTGCCAGCAGTGAATACGGGGTACCCCTCCACTTT